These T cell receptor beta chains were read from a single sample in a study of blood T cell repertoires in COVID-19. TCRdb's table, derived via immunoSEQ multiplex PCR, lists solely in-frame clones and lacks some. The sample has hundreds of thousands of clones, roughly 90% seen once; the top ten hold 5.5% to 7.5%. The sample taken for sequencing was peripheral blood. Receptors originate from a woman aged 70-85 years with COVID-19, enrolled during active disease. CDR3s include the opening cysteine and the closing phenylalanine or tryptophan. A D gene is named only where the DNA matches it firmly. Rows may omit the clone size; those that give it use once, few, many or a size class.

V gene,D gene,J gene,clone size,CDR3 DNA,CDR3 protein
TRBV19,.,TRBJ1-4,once,TGTGCCAGTAGTAGTCCGGGGAATAATGAAAAACTGTTTTTT,CASSSPGNNEKLFF
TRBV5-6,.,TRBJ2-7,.,TGTGCCAGCAGCTTGGGGAGCGGCTCCTACGAGCAGTACTTC,CASSLGSGSYEQYF
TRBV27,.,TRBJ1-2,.,TGTGCCAGCAGTTTGACAGAGAACTATGGCTACACCTTC,CASSLTENYGYTF
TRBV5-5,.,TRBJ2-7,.,TGTGCCAGCAGCTTGGCTGGGGCACCCGGCGAGCAGTACTTC,CASSLAGAPGEQYF
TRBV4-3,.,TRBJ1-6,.,TGCGCCAGCAGCCAAGTAACGGGAGAATCACCCCTCCACTTT,CASSQVTGESPLHF
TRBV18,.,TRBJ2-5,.,TGTGCCAGCTCACCACGAGCCCAAGAGACCCAGTACTTC,CASSPRAQETQYF
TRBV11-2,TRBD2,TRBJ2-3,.,TGTGCCAGCAGTCCCTCTAGCGGGGGGCGATATACGCAGTATTTT,CASSPSSGGRYTQYF
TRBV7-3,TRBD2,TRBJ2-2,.,TGTGCCAGCAGCCCTAGCGGGGGGGCCACCGGGGAGCTGTTTTTT,CASSPSGGATGELFF
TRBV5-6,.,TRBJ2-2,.,TGTGCCAGCAGCCGGGACTCTTACACCGGGGAGCTGTTTTTT,CASSRDSYTGELFF
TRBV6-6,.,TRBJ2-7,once,TGTGCCAGCAGTTATACCTTGGACAGCTACGAGCAGTACTTC,CASSYTLDSYEQYF
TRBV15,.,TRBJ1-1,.,TGTGCCACCAGCAGAGGTAAAGAGCGGGCTTTCTTT,CATSRGKERAFF
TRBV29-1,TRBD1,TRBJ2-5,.,TGCAGCGTTGAATTCCGGACAGGGGGCGACGAGACCCAGTACTTC,CSVEFRTGGDETQYF
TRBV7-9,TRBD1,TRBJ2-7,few,TGTGCCAGCAGCCCGACAGGGTGGGACTACGAGCAGTACTTC,CASSPTGWDYEQYF
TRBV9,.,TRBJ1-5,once,TGTGCCAGCAGCGATGGGCAGGGGCCCGCGAATCAGCCCCAGCATTTT,CASSDGQGPANQPQHF
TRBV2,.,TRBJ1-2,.,TGTGCCAGCTTGCGAGAGGGCAGCCAGCCCTTTGACACCTTC,CASLREGSQPFDTF
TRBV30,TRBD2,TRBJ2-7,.,TGTGCCTGGAGCCCCGGACTAGCGGGGGCCCCTTCATTC,CAWSPGLAGAPSF
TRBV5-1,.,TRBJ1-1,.,TGCGCCAGCAGCCCACTGGGGTCCCAGGGGAACACTGAAGCTTTCTTT,CASSPLGSQGNTEAFF
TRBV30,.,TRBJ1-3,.,TGTGCCTGGAGTGTAAAAGGAGCGGCCTCGCTAGGTGGAAACACCATATATTTT,CAWSVKGAASLGGNTIYF